This T cell receptor (beta chain) was identified in a study of CD8 T cells in ankylosing spondylitis. Broader study findings: Clones linked to disease were reported to show significant enrichment in matched ankylosing spondylitis synovial fluid. A motif of 8 or 9 highly homologous TCR beta variants was seen as apparently characteristic of ankylosing spondylitis blood. Clones linked to the disease showed a CD8+ phenotype. They occurred at relatively low frequencies in peripheral blood.

A few counts support this clonotype. The antigen remains unidentified. Quantitative molecular-barcoded 5'-RACE generated the TCR beta libraries. TCRdb used MiXCR to reprocess the 5' RACE reads, holding one entry per CDR3 protein. The sample has around 150,000 distinct CDR3 sequences, around 20% seen once. The specimen was blood, either unsorted or a sorted T cell fraction (not recorded which). The receptor was derived from a male donor with ankylosing spondylitis or in good health (not recorded which).

The CDR3 coding sequence is TGTGCCAGCAGCACCAACAGGTACAATGAGCAGTTCTTC. This sequence encodes CASSTNRYNEQFF. V usage is TRBV7-9 and J usage is TRBJ2-1; D possibly corresponds to TRBD1 (5 bases). The CDR3 sequence is 13 residues long. V lost 5 bases and J lost 4, with 9 bases in between. Germline CDR1 reads SEHNR; CDR2 reads FQNEAQ (reference sequence). The variable domain in full, completed from reference TRBV7-9 and TRBJ2-1, reads DTGVSQNPRHKITKRGQNVTFRCDPISEHNRLYWYRQTLGQGPEFLTYFQNEAQLEKSRLLSDRFSAERPKGSFSTLEIQRTEQGDSAMYLCASSTNRYNEQFFGPGTRLTVL.